The 32 T cell receptor beta chains given below trace back to one sample, sequenced in a study of shared clonotypes between healthy human individuals. The assay was immunoSEQ multiplex PCR, and TCRdb's table has in-frame clones only and misses some. The table records over 1.5 million clones, 98% of them present only once. Material: naive CD4+ T cells sorted from blood. Subset reported: CD45RA+ positively selected. These receptors came from a man younger than 45 in good health.

This sequence joins TRBV9 and TRBJ2-2, with 7 bases fitting TRBD1. The CDR3 is 15 amino acids. Germline V gene sequence: CDR1 SGDLS, CDR2 YYNGEE. V was pared by 2 bases and J by 3 bases, with 4 bases of the junction left unmatched. CDR3 sequence reads: CASSVRDSYTGELFF. The CDR3 DNA is TGTGCCAGCAGCGTCCGGGACAGCTACACCGGGGAGCTGTTTTTT.

The chain joins TRBV6-6 to TRBJ2-2, with D possibly matching TRBD1 (5 bases). The germline V gene has CDR1 MNHNY and CDR2 SVGAGI (reference sequence). The CDR3 has 15 residues. V gave up 2 bases and J gave up 6 bases, with 13 bases separating them. The CDR3 is CASSYRRVEAGELFF. CDR3 nucleotide sequence: TGTGCCAGCAGTTACCGCAGGGTGGAAGCCGGGGAGCTGTTTTTT.

The chain couples TRBV19 to TRBJ2-3; 9 nucleotides agree with TRBD1. The germline gives CDR1 LNHDA, CDR2 SQIVND (reference sequence). The CDR3 is 15 residues long. J gave up 3 bases and V 1 base, and 2 bases lay outside the gene matches. This CDR3 is CASSIVTGGTDTQYF. In DNA, the CDR3 is TGTGCCAGTAGTATAGTGACAGGGGGGACAGATACGCAGTATTTT.

This chain connects TRBV27 to TRBJ2-7, with 8 bases lining up with TRBD2. The CDR3 sequence is 15 residues long. V shed 5 bases and J 4 bases; nucleotides not matched to a gene: 10. CDR1 is MNHEY, CDR2 SMNVEV, per germline (reference sequence). CDR3 in DNA: TGTGCCAGCAGTACTGCTCGGGAGGGGGTATACGAGCAGTACTTC. The encoded protein is CASSTAREGVYEQYF.

This clone was counted once. This sequence joins TRBV27 and TRBJ2-3, with D perhaps matching TRBD1 or TRBD2 (5 bases each). Trimming took off 5 bases at V and 8 bases at J, with 20 bases between the two ends. The CDR3 is 15 residues long. Germline CDR1 reads MNHEY; CDR2 reads SMNVEV (reference sequence). CDR3 bases: TGTGCCAGCAGTCTTCAGGGAGCCGATCCGGCTACGCAGTATTTT. Its protein is CASSLQGADPATQYF.

The chain links TRBV5-4 to TRBJ2-1; D remains ambiguous. V lost 4 bases, J lost 0 bases, and 11 bases lay in between. This CDR3 region has 15 residues. Germline assignment: CDR1 SGHNT and CDR2 YYREEE (reference sequence). This chain's CDR3 is CASSPSGSSYNEQFF. CDR3 nucleotide sequence: TGTGCCAGCAGCCCTAGTGGTAGCTCCTACAATGAGCAGTTCTTC.

The V and J genes are TRBV4-1 and TRBJ2-3; TRBD2 matches 12 bases. The V gene end was trimmed by 4 bases and the J gene end by 2 bases; junction bases not matched to a gene: 7. Germline loops: CDR1 MGHRA, CDR2 YSYEKL. The CDR3 runs to 17 residues. As DNA, the CDR3 is TGCGCCAGCAGCCCCAGACTAGCGGGAGCCCCCACAGATACGCAGTATTTT. It yields the protein CASSPRLAGAPTDTQYF.

V gene TRBV5-5 combines with J gene TRBJ2-7, with D possibly being TRBD1 or TRBD2 (5 bases each). There are 16 residues in the CDR3. In germline, CDR1 is SGHKS, CDR2 YYEKEE (reference sequence). The V end lost 0 bases, the J end lost 1 base, and 14 bases lay between the germline ends. CDR3 loop: CASSLAPGTLSYEQYF. Here the CDR3 DNA reads TGTGCCAGCAGCTTGGCCCCCGGGACCCTTTCCTACGAGCAGTACTTC. Full variable domain (rest looked up from reference TRBV5-5 and TRBJ2-7): DAGVTQSPTHLIKTRGQQVTLRCSPISGHKSVSWYQQVLGQGPQFIFQYYEKEERGRGNFPDRFSARQFPNYSSELNVNALLLGDSALYLCASSLAPGTLSYEQYFGPGTRLTVT.

This clone was detected only once. This chain joins TRBV29-1 and TRBJ2-5, with a weak D call TRBD1 (7 bases). The CDR3 has 14 residues. V was clipped by 6 bases and J by 4 bases, with 18 bases between them. Germline V gene lookup returns CDR1 SQVTM and CDR2 ANQGSEA. The CDR3 nucleotides are TGCAGCGTCTTTCCGCAGGGGGGTGGAGAGACCCAGTACTTC. Translation: CSVFPQGGGETQYF.

The chain joins TRBV6-5 to TRBJ2-7, with D unclear. Trimming pared 5 bases from V and 5 bases from J, leaving 16 bases between. From germline, CDR1 is MNHEY and CDR2 SVGAGI. The CDR3 is 14 residues long. The CDR3 sequence is CASSPIAIRDEQYF. CDR3 in DNA: TGTGCCAGCAGTCCTATCGCGATTCGCGACGAGCAGTACTTC.

The chain couples TRBV19 to TRBJ2-2; D perhaps matches TRBD2 (5 bases). V was clipped by 4 bases and J by 6 bases, with 12 bases between them. The CDR3 has 14 amino acids. Germline assignment: CDR1 LNHDA and CDR2 SQIVND (reference sequence). As DNA, the CDR3 is TGTGCCAGTAGTAACGGGAAAGGCCCCGGGGAGCTGTTTTTT. Translating gives CASSNGKGPGELFF.

Points on this clone: Distinct nucleotide sequences in the sample also encode this CDR3. The V call is TRBV5-4, the J call TRBJ1-5, with D possibly being TRBD1 (5 bases). With 0 bases removed from V and 7 bases from J, the gap between germline ends came to 5 bases. The CDR3 length is 12 residues. The V gene's germline CDR1 is SGHNT and CDR2 YYREEE (reference sequence). The CDR3 reads CASSLEGQPQHF. In DNA form, the CDR3 reads TGTGCCAGCAGCTTGGAGGGGCAGCCCCAGCATTTT. Full variable domain (outside the CDR3, taken from reference TRBV5-4 and TRBJ1-5): ETGVTQSPTHLIKTRGQQVTLRCSSQSGHNTVSWYQQALGQGPQFIFQYYREEENGRGNFPPRFSGLQFPNYSSELNVNALELDDSALYLCASSLEGQPQHFGDGTRLSIL.

The rearrangement links TRBV7-9 to TRBJ2-6; D remains unclear. The CDR3 contains 16 residues. Germline V CDR1 and CDR2: SEHNR, FQNEAQ (reference sequence). V gave up 1 base and J gave up 4 bases, with 11 bases separating them. The CDR3 bases are TGTGCCAGCAGCTTAGTGTCGAGAGGCGGGGCCAACGTCCTGACTTTC. It is translated as CASSLVSRGGANVLTF. The full variable domain, in which reference TRBV7-9 and TRBJ2-6 provide the parts outside the CDR3, is DTGVSQNPRHKITKRGQNVTFRCDPISEHNRLYWYRQTLGQGPEFLTYFQNEAQLEKSRLLSDRFSAERPKGSFSTLEIQRTEQGDSAMYLCASSLVSRGGANVLTFGAGSRLTVL.

V gene TRBV7-9 combines with J gene TRBJ1-1; D is perhaps TRBD1 (6 bases). The CDR3 runs 15 residues. V lost 5 bases and J 0 bases, leaving 13 bases between the germline ends. Germline CDR1 and CDR2: SEHNR and FQNEAQ (reference sequence). CDR3 region: CASSIRDNMNTEAFF. The DNA for the CDR3 is TGTGCCAGCAGCATCCGGGACAACATGAACACTGAAGCTTTCTTT.

The chain is built from TRBV29-1 and TRBJ1-4, with D maybe TRBD1 (6 bases). The CDR3 runs 12 residues. CDR1 is SQVTM and CDR2 is ANQGSEA in the germline V gene. Deletions cut 7 bases from V and 8 bases from J, with 14 bases between. CDR3 in DNA: TGCAGCGGCGCGGGGGGGCCGGAAAAACTGTTTTTT. Translating it yields CSGAGGPEKLFF.

With regard to this clone: Other nucleotide sequences from this sample produce the same CDR3. The chain uses TRBV9 and TRBJ2-1, with 8 positions matching TRBD2. The junction had 5 bases not matched to a gene; V was cut back by 3 bases and J by 0 bases. The CDR3 spans 16 residues. From germline, CDR1 is SGDLS and CDR2 YYNGEE. The CDR3 loop is CASSARSGSSYNEQFF. Written as DNA, the CDR3 is TGTGCCAGCAGCGCCCGGAGCGGGAGCTCCTACAATGAGCAGTTCTTC. Looking up the rest from reference TRBV9 and TRBJ2-1 gives the full variable domain: DSGVTQTPKHLITATGQRVTLRCSPRSGDLSVYWYQQSLDQGLQFLIQYYNGEERAKGNILERFSAQQFPDLHSELNLSSLELGDSALYFCASSARSGSSYNEQFFGPGTRLTVL.

The chain combines TRBV7-9 with TRBJ2-2; the D is unclear. The V end was cut by 3 bases, the J end by 7 bases, with 6 bases between. Germline V gene lookup returns CDR1 SEHNR and CDR2 FQNEAQ (reference sequence). The CDR3 has 12 amino acids. The CDR3 region is CASSLEYGELFF. The CDR3 DNA sequence: TGTGCCAGCAGCTTGGAATACGGGGAGCTGTTTTTT.

The gene calls are TRBV21-1 and TRBJ2-7; TRBD2 reflects the table's D call only, with no check against the DNA. TRBV21-1 is given as a pseudogene. This CDR3 region has 17 residues. The CDR3 bases are TGTGCCAGCAGCAAAGTGCCCGCTCGGCTAGCGGGGTCTAGACGGTACTTC. Amino acids: CASSKVPARLAGSRRYF.

This sequence joins TRBV6-1 and TRBJ1-2; D not resolved. Between the trimmed V and J ends, which lost 3 bases and 6 bases, there was a span of 11 bases. The germline V gene has CDR1 MNHNS and CDR2 SASEGT. This CDR3 has 13 amino acids. The DNA of the CDR3 is TGTGCCAGCAGTGACAATAGGGAGGATGGCTACACCTTC. The encoded protein is CASSDNREDGYTF.

V is TRBV7-9 and J is TRBJ2-7; D is possibly TRBD2 (7 bases). This CDR3 has 14 amino acids. Trimming took 4 bases from V and 3 from J, leaving 13 bases between them. Germline-derived CDR1 and CDR2 are SEHNR and FQNEAQ (reference sequence). CDR3 in amino acids: CASSSAGDYYEQYF. CDR3 in DNA: TGTGCCAGCAGCTCGGCAGGGGACTACTACGAGCAGTACTTC.

The chain joins TRBV7-2 to TRBJ2-7; 9 nucleotides match TRBD2. The length of the CDR3 is 14 residues. Germline V gene data show CDR1 as SGHTA and CDR2 as FQGNSA. V lost 4 bases and J lost 0; bases outside the gene matches: 1. The CDR3 DNA reads TGTGCCAGCAGCTCTAGCGGGAACTCCTACGAGCAGTACTTC. This encodes CASSSSGNSYEQYF.

Notes on this clone: The sample has other DNA sequences that encode this CDR3 too. V and J are TRBV19 and TRBJ1-5, with TRBD1 as a possible D gene (5 bases). Trimming took 1 base from V and 7 from J, leaving 8 bases between them. Germline values: CDR1 LNHDA, CDR2 SQIVND (reference sequence). The CDR3 is 13 residues long. The CDR3 loop is CASSIGGAQPQHF. CDR3 coding DNA: TGTGCCAGTAGTATAGGAGGGGCACAGCCCCAGCATTTT.

The J gene is TRBJ2-5, the V gene TRBV23-1; 8 bases match TRBD1. TRBV23-1 is given ORF status, its function remaining uncertain. With 6 bases clipped from V and 0 bases from J, the junction kept 3 bases outside the gene matches. CDR3 length: 14 amino acids. The CDR3 sequence: CASRPDRDQETQYF. The CDR3 bases are TGCGCCAGCAGACCGGACAGGGACCAAGAGACCCAGTACTTC.

This chain joins TRBV11-3 and TRBJ2-3, with 10 bases lining up with TRBD1. The V gene end was trimmed by 5 bases and the J gene end by 2 bases; junction bases not matched to a gene: 10. This CDR3 comprises 17 residues. Germline CDR1 and CDR2: SGHNT and YENEEA. CDR3 in amino acids: CASSLGLGTGDTDTQYF. CDR3 DNA: TGTGCCAGCAGCCTCGGCCTCGGGACAGGGGACACAGATACGCAGTATTTT.

This clone was counted once. The CDR3 DNA reads TGTGCCAGCCGGGACAGGGTGCCCGGCTACACCTTC. It is translated as CASRDRVPGYTF. The chain uses TRBV6-4 and TRBJ1-2, with TRBD1 matching over 9 bases. This CDR3 spans 12 amino acids. Trimming cost V 8 bases and J 8 bases; bases outside gene matches: 6. CDR1 is MRHNA, CDR2 SNTAGT, per germline.

This chain joins TRBV5-1 and TRBJ2-7; 8 bases fit TRBD1. The trim removed 4 bases at V and 1 base at J, leaving 7 bases unmatched. CDR3 size: 15 residues. Per germline, CDR1 SGHRS and CDR2 YFSETQ. The CDR3 is CASSGGTGGSYEQYF. DNA for the CDR3: TGCGCCAGCAGCGGCGGGACAGGTGGTTCCTACGAGCAGTACTTC.

CDR3 bases: TGTGCCACCAGCAGCCAAAAGGGAGCGGACTTCTCCTACAATGAGCAGTTCTTC. This sequence encodes CATSSQKGADFSYNEQFF. The V and J genes are TRBV15 and TRBJ2-1; a possible D gene is TRBD2 (5 bases). Germline lookup yields CDR1 LNHNV and CDR2 YYDKDF (reference sequence). CDR3 length equals 18 residues. The ends were cut back, 3 bases at V and 0 bases at J, with 18 bases in the middle.

The chain combines TRBV7-8 with TRBJ2-7, with TRBD2 matching over 11 bases. The germline CDR1 and CDR2 sequences are SGHVS and FQNEAQ. Germline trimming cut 5 bases from V and 2 bases from J; bases unmatched to any gene: 20. The CDR3 loop spans 20 amino acids. CDR3 DNA sequence: TGTGCCAGCAGCCCTCTCCCGGGACTAGCGGCCCGAGGTCGAGCCTACGAGCAGTACTTC. It encodes CASSPLPGLAARGRAYEQYF.

The V gene is TRBV11-2, the J gene TRBJ2-2; 10 bases fit TRBD1. The germline gives CDR1 SGHAT, CDR2 FQNNGV. The V segment lost 3 bases and the J segment 6 bases; nucleotides outside the gene matches: 4. This CDR3 comprises 15 residues. In DNA form, the CDR3 reads TGTGCCAGCAGCTTGGACAGGGGGGTGGCCGGGGAGCTGTTTTTT. The encoded protein is CASSLDRGVAGELFF.

This clone has just one count. The gene calls are TRBV5-1 and TRBJ2-5; TRBD1 aligns across 11 bases. This CDR3 has 16 amino acids. The germline V gene encodes CDR1 SGHRS and CDR2 YFSETQ. J gave up 1 base and V 4 bases, and 6 bases lay outside the gene matches. This chain's CDR3 is CASSAAGTGGQETQYF. The CDR3 DNA reads as TGCGCCAGCAGCGCGGCCGGGACAGGGGGCCAAGAGACCCAGTACTTC.

This chain links TRBV5-1 with TRBJ1-1; tentatively, D is TRBD1 (6 bases). The germline gives CDR1 SGHRS, CDR2 YFSETQ. The V gene lost 4 bases and the J gene lost 6 bases, with 19 bases spanning the gap. CDR3 length: 15 amino acids. The CDR3 DNA reads TGCGCCAGCAGCCTGGAAGCCGGGACAATCGCTGAAGCTTTCTTT. Its translation is CASSLEAGTIAEAFF. Drawing the rest from reference TRBV5-1 and TRBJ1-1, the complete variable domain is KAGVTQTPRYLIKTRGQQVTLSCSPISGHRSVSWYQQTPGQGLQFLFEYFSETQRNKGNFPGRFSGRQFSNSRSEMNVSTLELGDSALYLCASSLEAGTIAEAFFGQGTRLTVV.

CDR3 sequence: CASGPLTSATQYF. The CDR3 nucleotides are TGTGCCAGCGGGCCCTTGACTAGCGCTACGCAGTATTTT. This rearrangement joins TRBV7-7 to TRBJ2-3, with 8 bases aligning to TRBD2. After removal of 8 bases from V and 8 bases from J, the junction contained 9 bases not matched to a gene. CDR3 length: 13 residues. From germline, CDR1 is SSHAT and CDR2 FNYEAQ (reference sequence).